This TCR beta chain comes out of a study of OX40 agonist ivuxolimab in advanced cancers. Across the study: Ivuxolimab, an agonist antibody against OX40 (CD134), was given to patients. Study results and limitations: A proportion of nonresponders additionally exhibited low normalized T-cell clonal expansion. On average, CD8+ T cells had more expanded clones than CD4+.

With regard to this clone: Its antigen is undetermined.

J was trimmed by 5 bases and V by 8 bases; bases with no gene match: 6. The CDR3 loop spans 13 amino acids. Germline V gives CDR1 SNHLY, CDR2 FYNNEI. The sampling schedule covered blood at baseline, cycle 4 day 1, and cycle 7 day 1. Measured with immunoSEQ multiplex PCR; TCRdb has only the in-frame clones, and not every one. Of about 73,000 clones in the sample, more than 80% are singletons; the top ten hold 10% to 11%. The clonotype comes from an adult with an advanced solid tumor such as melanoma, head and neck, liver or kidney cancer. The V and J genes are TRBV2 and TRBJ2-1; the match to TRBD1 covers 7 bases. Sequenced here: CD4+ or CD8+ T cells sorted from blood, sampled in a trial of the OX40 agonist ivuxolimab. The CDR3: CASPGQTNNEQFF. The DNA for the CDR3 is TGTGCCAGCCCGGGACAGACCAACAATGAGCAGTTCTTC. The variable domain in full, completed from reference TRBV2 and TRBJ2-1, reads EPEVTQTPSHQVTQMGQEVILRCVPISNHLYFYWYRQILGQKVEFLVSFYNNEISEKSEIFDDQFSVERPDGSNFTLKIRSTKLEDSAMYFCASPGQTNNEQFFGPGTRLTVL.